The present T cell receptor beta chain was sequenced within a study of shared clonotypes between healthy human individuals. Terminally differentiated effector memory CD45RA+ cells were excluded by CCR7 positive selection of CD45RO-negative cells. DNA at around 190 ng, about 30,000 T cell genomes, went into sorted-subset replicate PCRs. Generated by immunoSEQ multiplex PCR, the TCRdb table keeps only in-frame clones and is missing some. The repertoire holds 2 million to 2.5 million clones, with around 93% as singletons. Turning to this clone: Its antigen is unknown.

The CDR3 sequence is 18 residues long. The V and J ends lost 6 bases and 0 bases, in that order; junction bases with no gene match: 16. The germline V gene has CDR1 SGDLS and CDR2 YYNGEE. Study-wide points: Rarefaction gave evidence that sorted-subset sequencing remained incomplete despite large depth.

The chain carries TRBV9 and TRBJ1-2; 8 bases line up with TRBD1. This sequence originates from a man younger than 30 in good health. Some clones in this sample may be carry-over from other donors' samples. The source material was naive CD8+ T cells from PBMCs. The CDR3 protein is CASTQGQVPPSPNYGYTF. DNA of the CDR3: TGTGCCAGCACCCAGGGACAGGTTCCCCCGTCTCCTAACTATGGCTACACCTTC.